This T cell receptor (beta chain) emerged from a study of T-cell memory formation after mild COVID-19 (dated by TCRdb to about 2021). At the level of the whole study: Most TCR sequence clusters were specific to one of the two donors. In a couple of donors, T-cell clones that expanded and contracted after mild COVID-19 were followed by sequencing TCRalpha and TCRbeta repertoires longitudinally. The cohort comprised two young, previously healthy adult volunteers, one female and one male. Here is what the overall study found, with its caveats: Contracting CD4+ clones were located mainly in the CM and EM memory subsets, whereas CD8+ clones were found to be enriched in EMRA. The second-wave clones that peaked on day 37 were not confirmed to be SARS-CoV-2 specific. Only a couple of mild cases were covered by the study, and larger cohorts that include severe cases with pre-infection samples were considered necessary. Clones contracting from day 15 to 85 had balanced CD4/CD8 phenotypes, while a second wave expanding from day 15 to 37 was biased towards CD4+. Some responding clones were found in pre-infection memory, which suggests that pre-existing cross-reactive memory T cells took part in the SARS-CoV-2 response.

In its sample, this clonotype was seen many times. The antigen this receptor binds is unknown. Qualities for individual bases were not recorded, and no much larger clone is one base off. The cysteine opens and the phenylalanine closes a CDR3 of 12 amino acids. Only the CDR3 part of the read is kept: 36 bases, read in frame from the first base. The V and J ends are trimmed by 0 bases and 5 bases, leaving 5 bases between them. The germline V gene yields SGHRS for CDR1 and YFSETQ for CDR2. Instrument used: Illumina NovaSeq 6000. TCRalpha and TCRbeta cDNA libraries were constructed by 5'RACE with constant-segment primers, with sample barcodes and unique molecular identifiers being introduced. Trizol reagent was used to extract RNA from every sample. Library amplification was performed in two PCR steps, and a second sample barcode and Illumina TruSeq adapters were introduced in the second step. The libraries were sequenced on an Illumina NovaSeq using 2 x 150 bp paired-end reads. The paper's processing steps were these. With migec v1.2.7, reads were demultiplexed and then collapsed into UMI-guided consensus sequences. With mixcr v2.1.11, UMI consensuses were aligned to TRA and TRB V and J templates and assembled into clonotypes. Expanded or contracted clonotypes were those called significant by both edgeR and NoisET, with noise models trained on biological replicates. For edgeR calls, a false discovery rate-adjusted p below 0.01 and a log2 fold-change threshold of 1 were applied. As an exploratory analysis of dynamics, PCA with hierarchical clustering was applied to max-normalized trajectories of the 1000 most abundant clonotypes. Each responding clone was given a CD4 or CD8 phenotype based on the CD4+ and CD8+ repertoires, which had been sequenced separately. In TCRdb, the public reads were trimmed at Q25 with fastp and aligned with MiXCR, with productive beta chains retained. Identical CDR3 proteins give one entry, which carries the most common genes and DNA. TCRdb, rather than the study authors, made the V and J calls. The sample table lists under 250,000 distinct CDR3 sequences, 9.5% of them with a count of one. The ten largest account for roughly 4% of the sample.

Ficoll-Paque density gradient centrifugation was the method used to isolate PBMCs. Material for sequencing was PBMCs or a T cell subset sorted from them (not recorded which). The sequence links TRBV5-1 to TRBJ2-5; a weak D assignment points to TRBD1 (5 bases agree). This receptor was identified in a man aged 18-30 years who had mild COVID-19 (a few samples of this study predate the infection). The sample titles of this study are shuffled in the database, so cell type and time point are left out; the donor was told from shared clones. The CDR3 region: CASSLDRETQYF. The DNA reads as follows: TGCGCCAGCAGCTTGGACAGGGAGACCCAGTACTTC.